This T cell receptor (beta chain) is from a study of CDR3 diversity in severe acne (dated by TCRdb to between 2017 and 2020). Measured from the cysteine to the phenylalanine, the CDR3 is 14 residues long. Solely the CDR3 DNA is kept, with 42 bases framed from the first base. V is shortened by 6 bases, J by 3 bases, and the region joining them spans 17 bases. According to the germline V gene (reference sequence), CDR1 reads DFQATT and CDR2 reads SNEGSKA. Libraries came from PCR. Sequencer: Illumina HiSeq 2000. TCRdb reanalyzed the raw reads on its own, using fastp at Q25 for trimming and MiXCR for clone calling, and kept in-frame beta chains. Each CDR3 protein gets just one entry, which takes the most common genes and DNA from the rows behind it. The sample includes roughly 100,000 distinct CDR3 sequences, with 51% observed a single time. The ten largest clonotypes hold under 15% of the sample. This clonotype was seen at least ten times. Its specific antigen is unknown. Per-base quality was not reported, and no clone a single base away is much larger than it.

Sequenced sample: blood. The rearranged chain carries TRBV20-1 and TRBJ1-1, and perhaps TRBD1 as D gene, on 6 matching bases. The receptor was derived from a male donor with acne. Read as DNA, the sequence is TGCAGTGCCCCGAAGGGGGAATCACACACTGAAGCTTTCTTT. This gives the protein CSAPKGESHTEAFF.